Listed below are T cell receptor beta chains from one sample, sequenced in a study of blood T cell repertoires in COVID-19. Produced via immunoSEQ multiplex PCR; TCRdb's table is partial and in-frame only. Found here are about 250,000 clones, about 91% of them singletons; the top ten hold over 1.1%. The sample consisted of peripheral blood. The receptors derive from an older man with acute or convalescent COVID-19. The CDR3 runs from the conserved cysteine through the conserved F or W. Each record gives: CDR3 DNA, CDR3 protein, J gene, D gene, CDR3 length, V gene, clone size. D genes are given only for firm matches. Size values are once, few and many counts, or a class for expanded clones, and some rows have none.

cdr3_nt: TGTGCCAGCAGCCTATACAGGGCAGTGGGAGCAACTAATGAAAAACTGTTTTTT; cdr3_aa: CASSLYRAVGATNEKLFF; j_call: TRBJ1-4; d_call: -; cdr3_length: 18; v_call: TRBV4-2; clone_size: once
cdr3_nt: TGTGCCAGCTCACCACAGTTAGGGGGGGAACAGCCCCAGCATTTT; cdr3_aa: CASSPQLGGEQPQHF; j_call: TRBJ1-5; d_call: -; cdr3_length: 15; v_call: TRBV18; clone_size: -
cdr3_nt: TGCGCCAGCAATAACAAAAGCGGTCGTAGCACAGATACGCAGTATTTT; cdr3_aa: CASNNKSGRSTDTQYF; j_call: TRBJ2-3; d_call: -; cdr3_length: 16; v_call: TRBV5-1; clone_size: once
cdr3_nt: TGTGCCAGCAGCGGTGGGACAGGGGGCGGGCACATTCAGTACTTC; cdr3_aa: CASSGGTGGGHIQYF; j_call: TRBJ2-4; d_call: TRBD1; cdr3_length: 15; v_call: TRBV5-6; clone_size: -
cdr3_nt: TGCGCCAGCAGCTTAAACGTGGGGGGAGGCTCCTACAATGAGCAGTTCTTC; cdr3_aa: CASSLNVGGGSYNEQFF; j_call: TRBJ2-1; d_call: -; cdr3_length: 17; v_call: TRBV5-1; clone_size: -
cdr3_nt: TGTGCCAGCAGCCACCGGACCGGGACAGATAATTCACCCCTCCACTTT; cdr3_aa: CASSHRTGTDNSPLHF; j_call: TRBJ1-6; d_call: TRBD1; cdr3_length: 16; v_call: TRBV14; clone_size: -
cdr3_nt: TGTGCCAGTAGTTCATCGACAGGGGTGGATAATGAAAAACTGTTTTTT; cdr3_aa: CASSSSTGVDNEKLFF; j_call: TRBJ1-4; d_call: TRBD1; cdr3_length: 16; v_call: TRBV19; clone_size: -
cdr3_nt: TGTGCCAGTAGACCTAAAGCGGGGGGAGGTAGCACAGATACGCAGTATTTT; cdr3_aa: CASRPKAGGGSTDTQYF; j_call: TRBJ2-3; d_call: TRBD2; cdr3_length: 17; v_call: TRBV19; clone_size: -
cdr3_nt: TGTGCCAGCAGCCCCGACAGCGGGAAGGGGGCCGGGGAGCTGTTTTTT; cdr3_aa: CASSPDSGKGAGELFF; j_call: TRBJ2-2; d_call: -; cdr3_length: 16; v_call: TRBV9; clone_size: -
cdr3_nt: TGTGCCAGTAGTATAGCCGGGGTACTGGATACGCAGTATTTT; cdr3_aa: CASSIAGVLDTQYF; j_call: TRBJ2-3; d_call: -; cdr3_length: 14; v_call: TRBV19; clone_size: -
cdr3_nt: TGTGCCAGCAGCCCCGGGACAAGGCCCAATCAGCCCCAGCATTTT; cdr3_aa: CASSPGTRPNQPQHF; j_call: TRBJ1-5; d_call: -; cdr3_length: 15; v_call: TRBV4-2; clone_size: -
cdr3_nt: TGTGCCAGCAGTTCTCAAGCGGGGGGGTATAAGAATGAGCAGTTCTTC; cdr3_aa: CASSSQAGGYKNEQFF; j_call: TRBJ2-1; d_call: TRBD2; cdr3_length: 16; v_call: TRBV6-5; clone_size: -
cdr3_nt: TGTGCCAGCAGTCCGGGGGGGGCGATCTCCTACGAGCAGTACTTC; cdr3_aa: CASSPGGAISYEQYF; j_call: TRBJ2-7; d_call: TRBD2; cdr3_length: 15; v_call: TRBV27; clone_size: -
cdr3_nt: TGTGCCAGCAGCAAAGAAGGCAGGGGGTTAGGGTACTATGGCTACACCTTC; cdr3_aa: CASSKEGRGLGYYGYTF; j_call: TRBJ1-2; d_call: -; cdr3_length: 17; v_call: TRBV21-1; clone_size: -
cdr3_nt: TGTGCCAGCAGCTTAAACTACAATCAGCCCCAGCATTTT; cdr3_aa: CASSLNYNQPQHF; j_call: TRBJ1-5; d_call: -; cdr3_length: 13; v_call: TRBV14; clone_size: -
cdr3_nt: TGTGCCAGTAGTATAGCTCAGGACAGCAAAAATCAGCCCCAGCATTTT; cdr3_aa: CASSIAQDSKNQPQHF; j_call: TRBJ1-5; d_call: -; cdr3_length: 16; v_call: TRBV19; clone_size: -
cdr3_nt: TGTGCCAGCTCACCCCTGACGACAGCGAACACTGAAGCTTTCTTT; cdr3_aa: CASSPLTTANTEAFF; j_call: TRBJ1-1; d_call: -; cdr3_length: 15; v_call: TRBV18; clone_size: few
cdr3_nt: TGTGCCAGCAGCCAAGATTACGCTGACAGAAACTACGAGCAGTACTTC; cdr3_aa: CASSQDYADRNYEQYF; j_call: TRBJ2-7; d_call: -; cdr3_length: 16; v_call: TRBV3-1/TRBV3-2; clone_size: -
cdr3_nt: TGTGCCAGCAGCCCACGGACTAGCCAATCCGGTGAGCAGTTCTTC; cdr3_aa: CASSPRTSQSGEQFF; j_call: TRBJ2-1; d_call: TRBD2; cdr3_length: 15; v_call: TRBV7-7; clone_size: once
cdr3_nt: TGTGCCAGCAGCCTTCAGGGGGCCAACAATCAGCCCCAGCATTTT; cdr3_aa: CASSLQGANNQPQHF; j_call: TRBJ1-5; d_call: TRBD1; cdr3_length: 15; v_call: TRBV4-2; clone_size: -
cdr3_nt: TGTGCCAGCAGTCGGCGGGGGGGGTTAATCAATGAGCAGTTCTTC; cdr3_aa: CASSRRGGLINEQFF; j_call: TRBJ2-1; d_call: TRBD2; cdr3_length: 15; v_call: TRBV6-5; clone_size: -
cdr3_nt: TGTGCCAGCAACCCTCGACAGGGGGACTACAATGAGCAGTTCTTC; cdr3_aa: CASNPRQGDYNEQFF; j_call: TRBJ2-1; d_call: TRBD1; cdr3_length: 15; v_call: TRBV27; clone_size: -
cdr3_nt: TGTGCCAGCAGTGAAGGGAGACAGAGCAATCAGCCCCAGCATTTT; cdr3_aa: CASSEGRQSNQPQHF; j_call: TRBJ1-5; d_call: -; cdr3_length: 15; v_call: TRBV6-1; clone_size: -
cdr3_nt: TGTGCCAGCAGTTACTCTTGGGACAGGGCAGGTGGCTACACCTTC; cdr3_aa: CASSYSWDRAGGYTF; j_call: TRBJ1-2; d_call: TRBD1; cdr3_length: 15; v_call: TRBV6-5; clone_size: -
cdr3_nt: TGTGCCAGCACAGGACTAGCGGGAGGGCCCAGCGGGGAGCTGTTTTTT; cdr3_aa: CASTGLAGGPSGELFF; j_call: TRBJ2-2; d_call: TRBD2; cdr3_length: 16; v_call: TRBV18; clone_size: -
cdr3_nt: TGTGCCACCAGTGTCCCTCCGGGACAGTTAATAACCGGGGAGCTGTTTTTT; cdr3_aa: CATSVPPGQLITGELFF; j_call: TRBJ2-2; d_call: TRBD1; cdr3_length: 17; v_call: TRBV24-1; clone_size: -